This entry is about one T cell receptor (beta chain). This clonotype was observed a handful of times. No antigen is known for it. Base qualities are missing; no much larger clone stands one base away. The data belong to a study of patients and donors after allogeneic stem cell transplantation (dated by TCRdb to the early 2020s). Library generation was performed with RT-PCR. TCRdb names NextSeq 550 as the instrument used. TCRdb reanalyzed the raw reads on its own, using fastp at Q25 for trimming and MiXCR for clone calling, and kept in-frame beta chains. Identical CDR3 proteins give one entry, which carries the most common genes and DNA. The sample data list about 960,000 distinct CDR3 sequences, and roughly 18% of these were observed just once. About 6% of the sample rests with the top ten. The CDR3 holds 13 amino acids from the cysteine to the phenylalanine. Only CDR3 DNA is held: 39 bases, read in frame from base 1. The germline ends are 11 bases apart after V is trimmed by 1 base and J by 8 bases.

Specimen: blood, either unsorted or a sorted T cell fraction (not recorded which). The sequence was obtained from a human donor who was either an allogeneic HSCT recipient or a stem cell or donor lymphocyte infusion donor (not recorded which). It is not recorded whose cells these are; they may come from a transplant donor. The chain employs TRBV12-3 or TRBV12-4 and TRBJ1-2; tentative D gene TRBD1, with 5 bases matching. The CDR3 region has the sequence CASSLGGERGYTF. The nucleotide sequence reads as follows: TGTGCCAGCAGTTTAGGGGGGGAAAGGGGCTACACCTTC.